These 2 T cell receptor beta chains were all obtained from the same sample, sequenced in a study of T cell responses to AZD1222 COVID-19 vaccine listed by TCRdb under 2021. The receptor library was made with the immunoSEQ multiplex PCR assay. TCRdb obtained this table from immuneACCESS and retained in-frame rearrangements with V and J assigned. These tables miss some clones; where compared with another copy, unresolved V genes account for less than half of the shortfall, and the remainder is unexplained. For this sample the table gives 200,000 to 250,000 clones, of which less than 95% were detected only once. The ten largest clones represent 1.7% of the sample. Interpreted using the paper, the time point label stands for: about 28 days (+/-7) after the second vaccine dose. The label giving this sample's treatment or condition can be read as: meningococcal conjugate vaccine given as trial control.

This specimen was peripheral blood, taken 28 days after the second dose of the MenACWY control vaccine. The source of these receptors is an adult who received the MenACWY meningococcal vaccine as a control.

The chain joins TRBV19 to TRBJ2-7; a possible D gene is TRBD2 (6 bases). Between the trimmed V and J ends, which lost 3 bases and 0 bases, there was a span of 12 bases. There are 15 residues in the CDR3. CDR1 LNHDA and CDR2 SQIVND come from the germline V gene (reference sequence). CDR3 loop: CASSIRQDYSYEQYF. CDR3 bases: TGTGCCAGTAGTATCCGGCAGGACTACTCCTACGAGCAGTACTTC.

The chain links TRBV2 to TRBJ1-3; tentatively, D is TRBD1 (6 bases). Germline V lookup: CDR1 SNHLY, CDR2 FYNNEI. The CDR3 has 17 amino acids. The germline V and J ends were trimmed by 2 bases and 0 bases, with 14 bases remaining between them. The CDR3 region is CASSEFNRAFSGNTIYF. The CDR3, as DNA: TGTGCCAGCAGTGAATTCAACAGGGCCTTCTCTGGAAACACCATATATTTT.